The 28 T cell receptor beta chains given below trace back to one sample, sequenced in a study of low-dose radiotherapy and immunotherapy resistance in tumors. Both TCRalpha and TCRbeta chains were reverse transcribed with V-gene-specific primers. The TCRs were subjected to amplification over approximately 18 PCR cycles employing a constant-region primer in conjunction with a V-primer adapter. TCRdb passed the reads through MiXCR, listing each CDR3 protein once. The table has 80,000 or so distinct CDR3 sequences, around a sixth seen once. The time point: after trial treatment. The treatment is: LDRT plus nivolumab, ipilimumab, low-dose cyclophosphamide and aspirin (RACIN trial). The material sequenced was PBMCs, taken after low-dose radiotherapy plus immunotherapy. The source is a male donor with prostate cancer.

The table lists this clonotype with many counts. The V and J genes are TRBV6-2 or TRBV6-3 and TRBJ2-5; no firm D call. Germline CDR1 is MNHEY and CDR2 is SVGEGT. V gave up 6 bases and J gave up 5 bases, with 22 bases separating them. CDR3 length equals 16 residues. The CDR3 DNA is TGTGCCAGCAGCCCCGCCAAGCGTGCCCCTAGGGAGACCCAGTACTTC. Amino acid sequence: CASSPAKRAPRETQYF.

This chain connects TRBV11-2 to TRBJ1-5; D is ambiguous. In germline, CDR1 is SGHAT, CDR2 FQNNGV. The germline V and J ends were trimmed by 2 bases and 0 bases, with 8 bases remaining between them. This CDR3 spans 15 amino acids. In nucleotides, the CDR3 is TGTGCCAGCAGCTTACGAGGTTATAGCAATCAGCCCCAGCATTTT. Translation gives CASSLRGYSNQPQHF.

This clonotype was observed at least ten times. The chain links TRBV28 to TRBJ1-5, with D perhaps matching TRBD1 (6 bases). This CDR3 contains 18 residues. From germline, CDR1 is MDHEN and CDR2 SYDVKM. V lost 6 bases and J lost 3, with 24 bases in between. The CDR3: CASRAPDSKGEFNQPQHF. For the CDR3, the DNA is TGTGCCAGCAGGGCACCAGATAGTAAGGGGGAGTTCAATCAGCCCCAGCATTTT.

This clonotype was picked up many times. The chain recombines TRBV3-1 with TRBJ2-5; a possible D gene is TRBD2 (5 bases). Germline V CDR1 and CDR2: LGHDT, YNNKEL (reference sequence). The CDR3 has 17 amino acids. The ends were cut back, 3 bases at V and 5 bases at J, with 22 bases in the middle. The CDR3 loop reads CASSQLAPATYGETQYF. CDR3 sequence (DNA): TGTGCCAGCAGCCAGCTAGCACCGGCGACATACGGGGAGACCCAGTACTTC.

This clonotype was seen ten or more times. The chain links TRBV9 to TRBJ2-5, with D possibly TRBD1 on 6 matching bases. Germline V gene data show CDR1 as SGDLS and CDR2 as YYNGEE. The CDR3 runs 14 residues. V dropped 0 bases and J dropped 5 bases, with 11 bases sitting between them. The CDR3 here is CASSVAGQGETQYF. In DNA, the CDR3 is TGTGCCAGCAGCGTAGCGGGACAAGGGGAGACCCAGTACTTC.

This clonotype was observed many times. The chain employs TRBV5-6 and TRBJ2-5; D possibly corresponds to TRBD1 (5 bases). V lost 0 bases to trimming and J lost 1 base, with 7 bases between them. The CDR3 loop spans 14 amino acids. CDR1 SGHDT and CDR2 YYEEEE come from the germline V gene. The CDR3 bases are TGTGCCAGCAGCTTGGGCAGGGCCCAAGAGACCCAGTACTTC. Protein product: CASSLGRAQETQYF.

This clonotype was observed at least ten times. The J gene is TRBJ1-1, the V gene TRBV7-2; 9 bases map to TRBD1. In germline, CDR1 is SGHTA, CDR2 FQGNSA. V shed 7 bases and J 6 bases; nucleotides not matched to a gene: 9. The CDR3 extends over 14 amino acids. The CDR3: CASTGDRVRAEAFF. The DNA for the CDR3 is TGTGCCAGCACCGGGGACAGGGTCAGGGCTGAAGCTTTCTTT.

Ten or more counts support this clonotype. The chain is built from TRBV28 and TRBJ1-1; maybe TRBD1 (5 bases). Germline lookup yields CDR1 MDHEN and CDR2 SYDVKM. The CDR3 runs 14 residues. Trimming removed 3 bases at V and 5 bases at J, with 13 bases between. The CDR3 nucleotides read TGTGCCAGCAGTTTCGGGCAGGGTGGAACTGAAGCTTTCTTT. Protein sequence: CASSFGQGGTEAFF.

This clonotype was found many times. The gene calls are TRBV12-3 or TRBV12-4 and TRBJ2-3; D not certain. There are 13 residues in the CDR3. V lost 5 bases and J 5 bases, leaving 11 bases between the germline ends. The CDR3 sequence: CASSLGPQDTQYF. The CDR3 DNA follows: TGTGCCAGCAGTCTTGGCCCCCAAGATACGCAGTATTTT.

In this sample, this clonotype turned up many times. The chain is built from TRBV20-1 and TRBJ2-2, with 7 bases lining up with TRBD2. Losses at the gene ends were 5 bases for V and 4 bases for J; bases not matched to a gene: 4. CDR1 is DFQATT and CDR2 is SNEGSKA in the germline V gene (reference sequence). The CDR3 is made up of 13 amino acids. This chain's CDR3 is CSALTSSTGELFF. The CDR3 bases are TGCAGTGCTTTGACTAGCTCCACCGGGGAGCTGTTTTTT.

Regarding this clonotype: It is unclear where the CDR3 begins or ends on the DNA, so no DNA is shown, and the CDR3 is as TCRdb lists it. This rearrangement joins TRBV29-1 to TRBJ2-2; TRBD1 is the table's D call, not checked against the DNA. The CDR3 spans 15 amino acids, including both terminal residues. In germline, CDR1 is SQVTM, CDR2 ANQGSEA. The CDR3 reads CSVERAFRTGELFFF.

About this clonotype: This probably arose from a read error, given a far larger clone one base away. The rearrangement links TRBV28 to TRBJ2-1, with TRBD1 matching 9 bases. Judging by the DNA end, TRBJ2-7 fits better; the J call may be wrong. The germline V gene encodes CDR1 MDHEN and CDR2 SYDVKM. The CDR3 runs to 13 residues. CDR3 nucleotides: TGTGCCAGCACCGGGACAGGGTATCACGAGCAGTACTTC. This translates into CASTGTGYHEQYF.

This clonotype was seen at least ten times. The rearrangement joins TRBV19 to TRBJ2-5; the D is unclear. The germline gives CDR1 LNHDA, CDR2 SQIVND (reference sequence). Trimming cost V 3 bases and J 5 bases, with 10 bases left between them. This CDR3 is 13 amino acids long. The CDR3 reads CASSMGIRETQYF. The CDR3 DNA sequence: TGTGCCAGTAGTATGGGTATTCGGGAGACCCAGTACTTC.

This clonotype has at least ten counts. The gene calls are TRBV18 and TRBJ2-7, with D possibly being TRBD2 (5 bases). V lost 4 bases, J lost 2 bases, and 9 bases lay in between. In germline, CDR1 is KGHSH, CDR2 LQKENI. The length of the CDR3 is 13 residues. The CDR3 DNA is TGTGCCAGCTCACGGACTCAAACCTACGAGCAGTACTTC. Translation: CASSRTQTYEQYF.

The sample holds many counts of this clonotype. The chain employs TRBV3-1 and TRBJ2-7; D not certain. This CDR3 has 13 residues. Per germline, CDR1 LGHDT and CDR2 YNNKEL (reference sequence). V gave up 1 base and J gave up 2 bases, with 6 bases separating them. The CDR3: CASSQGGTYEQYF. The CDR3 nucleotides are TGTGCCAGCAGCCAAGGTGGTACCTACGAGCAGTACTTC.

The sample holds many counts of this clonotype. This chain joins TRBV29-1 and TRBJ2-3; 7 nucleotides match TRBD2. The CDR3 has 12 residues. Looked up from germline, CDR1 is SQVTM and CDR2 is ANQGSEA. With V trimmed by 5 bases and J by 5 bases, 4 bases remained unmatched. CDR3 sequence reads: CSVRIAGDTQYF. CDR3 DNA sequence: TGCAGCGTTCGAATAGCGGGAGATACGCAGTATTTT.

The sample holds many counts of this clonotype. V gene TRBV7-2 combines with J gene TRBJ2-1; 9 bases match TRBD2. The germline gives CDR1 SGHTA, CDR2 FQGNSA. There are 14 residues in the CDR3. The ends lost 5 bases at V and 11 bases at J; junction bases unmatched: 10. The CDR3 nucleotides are TGTGCCAGCAGCCCCCGACTAGCGGACGAAAAGCAGTTCTTC. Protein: CASSPRLADEKQFF. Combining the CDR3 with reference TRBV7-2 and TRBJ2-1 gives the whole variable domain GAGVSQSPSNKVTEKGKDVELRCDPISGHTALYWYRQSLGQGLEFLIYFQGNSAPDKSGLPSDRFSAERTGGSVSTLTIQRTQQEDSAVYLCASSPRLADEKQFFGPGTRLTVL.

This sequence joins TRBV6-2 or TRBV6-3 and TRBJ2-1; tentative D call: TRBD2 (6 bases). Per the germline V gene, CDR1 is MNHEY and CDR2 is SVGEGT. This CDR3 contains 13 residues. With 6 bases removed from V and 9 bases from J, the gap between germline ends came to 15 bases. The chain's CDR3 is CASSPRGTGEQFF. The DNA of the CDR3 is TGTGCCAGCAGCCCCCGCGGGACGGGTGAGCAGTTCTTC.

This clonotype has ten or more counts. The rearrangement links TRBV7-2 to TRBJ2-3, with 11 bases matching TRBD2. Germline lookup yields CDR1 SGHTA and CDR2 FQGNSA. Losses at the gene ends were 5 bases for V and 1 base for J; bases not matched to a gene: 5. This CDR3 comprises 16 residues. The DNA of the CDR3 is TGTGCCAGCAGCCTCAATAGCGGGAGGGGCACAGATACGCAGTATTTT. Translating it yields CASSLNSGRGTDTQYF. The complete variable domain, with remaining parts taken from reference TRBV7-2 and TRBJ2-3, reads GAGVSQSPSNKVTEKGKDVELRCDPISGHTALYWYRQSLGQGLEFLIYFQGNSAPDKSGLPSDRFSAERTGGSVSTLTIQRTQQEDSAVYLCASSLNSGRGTDTQYFGPGTRLTVL.

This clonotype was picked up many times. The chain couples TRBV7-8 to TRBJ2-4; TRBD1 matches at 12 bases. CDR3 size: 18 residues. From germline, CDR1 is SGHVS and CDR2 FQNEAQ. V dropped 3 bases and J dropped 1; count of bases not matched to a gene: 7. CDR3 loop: CASSFGTGGGGAKNIQYF. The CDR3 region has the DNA TGTGCCAGCAGCTTCGGGACAGGGGGCGGGGGTGCCAAAAACATTCAGTACTTC.

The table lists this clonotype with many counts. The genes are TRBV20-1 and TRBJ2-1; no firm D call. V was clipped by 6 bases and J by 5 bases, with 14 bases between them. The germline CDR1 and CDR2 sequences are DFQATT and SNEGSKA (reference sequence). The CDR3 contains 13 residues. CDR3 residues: CSASPSVNNEQFF. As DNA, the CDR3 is TGCAGTGCCAGCCCTAGTGTAAACAATGAGCAGTTCTTC.

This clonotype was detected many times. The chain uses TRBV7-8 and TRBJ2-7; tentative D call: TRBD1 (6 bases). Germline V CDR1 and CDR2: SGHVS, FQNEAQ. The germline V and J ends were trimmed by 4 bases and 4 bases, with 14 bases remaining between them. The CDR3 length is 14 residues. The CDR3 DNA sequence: TGTGCCAGCAGCTCTAACGAGGGGGTTTACGAGCAGTACTTC. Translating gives CASSSNEGVYEQYF.

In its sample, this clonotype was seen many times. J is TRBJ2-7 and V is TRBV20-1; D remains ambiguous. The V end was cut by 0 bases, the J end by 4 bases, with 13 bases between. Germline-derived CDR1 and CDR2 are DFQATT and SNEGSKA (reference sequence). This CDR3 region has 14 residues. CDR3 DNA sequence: TGCAGTGCTAGAGACACGGTGCGGTCTTACGAGCAGTACTTC. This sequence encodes CSARDTVRSYEQYF.

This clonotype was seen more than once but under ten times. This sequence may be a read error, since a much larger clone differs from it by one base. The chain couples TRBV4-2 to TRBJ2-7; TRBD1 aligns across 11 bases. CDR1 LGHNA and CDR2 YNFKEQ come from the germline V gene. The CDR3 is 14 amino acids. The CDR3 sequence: CATKNGQGAYEQYF. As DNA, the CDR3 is TGTGCCACCAAAAATGGACAGGGGGCCTATGAGCAGTACTTC.

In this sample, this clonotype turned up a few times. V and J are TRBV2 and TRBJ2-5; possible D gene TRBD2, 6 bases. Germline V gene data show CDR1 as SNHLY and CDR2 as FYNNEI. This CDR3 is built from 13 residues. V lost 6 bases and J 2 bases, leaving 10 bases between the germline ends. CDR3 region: CASRTTRQETQYF. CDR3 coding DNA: TGTGCCAGCAGAACGACTAGGCAAGAGACCCAGTACTTC.

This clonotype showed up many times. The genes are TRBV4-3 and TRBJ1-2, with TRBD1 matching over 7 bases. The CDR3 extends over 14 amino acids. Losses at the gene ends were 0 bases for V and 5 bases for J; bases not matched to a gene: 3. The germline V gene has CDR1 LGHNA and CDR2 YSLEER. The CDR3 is CASSQDDRVYGYTF. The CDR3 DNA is TGCGCCAGCAGCCAAGATGACAGGGTGTATGGCTACACCTTC.

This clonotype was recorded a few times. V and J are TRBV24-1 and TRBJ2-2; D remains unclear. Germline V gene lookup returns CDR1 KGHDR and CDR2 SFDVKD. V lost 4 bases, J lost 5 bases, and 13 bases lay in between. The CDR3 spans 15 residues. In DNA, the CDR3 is TGTGCCACCAGTGACCACGGGTCAAAGACCGGGGAGCTGTTTTTT. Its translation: CATSDHGSKTGELFF.

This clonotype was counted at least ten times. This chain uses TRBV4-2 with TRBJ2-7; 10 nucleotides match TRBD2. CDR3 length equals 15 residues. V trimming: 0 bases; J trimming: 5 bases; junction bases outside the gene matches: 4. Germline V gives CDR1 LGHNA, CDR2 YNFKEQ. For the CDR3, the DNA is TGTGCCAGCAGCCAAGAACTAGCGGGATTCAACGAGCAGTACTTC. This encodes CASSQELAGFNEQYF.